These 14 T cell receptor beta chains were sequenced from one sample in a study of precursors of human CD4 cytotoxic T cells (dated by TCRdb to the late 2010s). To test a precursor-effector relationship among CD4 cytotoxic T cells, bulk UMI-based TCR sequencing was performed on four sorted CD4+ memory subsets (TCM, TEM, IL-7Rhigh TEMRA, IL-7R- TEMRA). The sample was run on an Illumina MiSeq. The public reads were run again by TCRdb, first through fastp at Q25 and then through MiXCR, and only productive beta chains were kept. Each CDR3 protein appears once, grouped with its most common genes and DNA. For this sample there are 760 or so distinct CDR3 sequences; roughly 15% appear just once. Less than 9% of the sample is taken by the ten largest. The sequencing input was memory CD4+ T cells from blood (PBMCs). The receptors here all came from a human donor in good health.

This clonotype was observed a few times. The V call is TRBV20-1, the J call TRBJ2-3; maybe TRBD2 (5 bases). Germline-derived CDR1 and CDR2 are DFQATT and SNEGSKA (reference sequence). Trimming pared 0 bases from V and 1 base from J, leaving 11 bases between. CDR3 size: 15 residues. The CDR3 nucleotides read TGCAGTGCTAGAGATGGACGGGGAGGCACAGATACGCAGTATTTT. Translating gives CSARDGRGGTDTQYF.

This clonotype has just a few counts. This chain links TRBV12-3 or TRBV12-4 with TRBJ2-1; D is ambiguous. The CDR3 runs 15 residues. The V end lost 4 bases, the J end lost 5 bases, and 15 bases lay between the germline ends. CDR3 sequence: CASSWGNRTHNEQFF. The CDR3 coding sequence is TGTGCCAGCAGTTGGGGAAACCGAACACACAATGAGCAGTTCTTC.

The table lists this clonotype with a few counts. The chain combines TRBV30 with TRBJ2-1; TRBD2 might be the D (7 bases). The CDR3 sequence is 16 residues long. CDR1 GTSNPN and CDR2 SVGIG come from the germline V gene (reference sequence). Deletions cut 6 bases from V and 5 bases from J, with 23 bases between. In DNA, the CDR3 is TGTGCCTGCAAGGGGGGGGCACCGCGCAAAAACAATGAGCAGTTCTTC. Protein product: CACKGGAPRKNNEQFF.

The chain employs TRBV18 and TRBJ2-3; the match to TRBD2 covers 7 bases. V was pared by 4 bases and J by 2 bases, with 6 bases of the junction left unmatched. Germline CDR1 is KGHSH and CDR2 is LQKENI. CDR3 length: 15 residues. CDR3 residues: CASSQSAGVTDTQYF. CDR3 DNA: TGTGCCAGCTCACAATCGGCGGGGGTCACAGATACGCAGTATTTT.

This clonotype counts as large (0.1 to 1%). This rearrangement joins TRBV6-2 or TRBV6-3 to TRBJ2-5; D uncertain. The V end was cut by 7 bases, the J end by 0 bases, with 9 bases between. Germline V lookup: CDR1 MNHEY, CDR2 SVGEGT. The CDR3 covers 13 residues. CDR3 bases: TGTGCCAGCACTATACGGTACCAAGAGACCCAGTACTTC. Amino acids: CASTIRYQETQYF.

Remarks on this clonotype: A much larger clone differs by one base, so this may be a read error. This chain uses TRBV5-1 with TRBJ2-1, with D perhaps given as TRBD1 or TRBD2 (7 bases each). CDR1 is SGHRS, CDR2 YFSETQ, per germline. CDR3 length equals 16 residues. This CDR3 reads CASSLDDRVGSREQLF. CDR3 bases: TGCGCCAGCAGCTTGGATGACAGGGTAGGTTCGCGGGAGCAGCTCTTC.

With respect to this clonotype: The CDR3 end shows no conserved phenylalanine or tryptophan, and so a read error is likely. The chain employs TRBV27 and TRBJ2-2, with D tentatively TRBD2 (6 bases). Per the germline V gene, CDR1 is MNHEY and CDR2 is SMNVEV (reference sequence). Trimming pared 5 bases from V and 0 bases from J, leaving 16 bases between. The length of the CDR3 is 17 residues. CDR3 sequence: CASSRKGGGSNTGELFL. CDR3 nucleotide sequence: TGTGCCAGCAGTCGGAAGGGAGGAGGATCGAACACCGGGGAGCTGTTTTTA.

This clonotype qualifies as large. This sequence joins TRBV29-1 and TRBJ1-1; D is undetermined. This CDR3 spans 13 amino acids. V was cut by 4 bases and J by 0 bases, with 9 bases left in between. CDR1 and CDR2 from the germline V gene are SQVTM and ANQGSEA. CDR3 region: CSVVHAMNTEAFF. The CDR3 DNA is TGCAGCGTTGTACATGCCATGAACACTGAAGCTTTCTTT.

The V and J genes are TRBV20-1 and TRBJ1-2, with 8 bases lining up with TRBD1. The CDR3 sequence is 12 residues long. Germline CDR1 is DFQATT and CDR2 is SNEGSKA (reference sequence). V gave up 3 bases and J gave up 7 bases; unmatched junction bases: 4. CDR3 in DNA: TGCAGTGCTAGCCGACAGGGGTTTGGCTACACCTTC. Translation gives CSASRQGFGYTF.

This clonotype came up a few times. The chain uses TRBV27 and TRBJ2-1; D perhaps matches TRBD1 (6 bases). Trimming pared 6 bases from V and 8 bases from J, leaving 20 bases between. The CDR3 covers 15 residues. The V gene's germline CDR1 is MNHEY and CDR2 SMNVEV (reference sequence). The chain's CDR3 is CASSIRPRQAHEQFF. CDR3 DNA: TGTGCCAGCAGCATTCGACCTCGACAGGCTCATGAGCAGTTCTTC.

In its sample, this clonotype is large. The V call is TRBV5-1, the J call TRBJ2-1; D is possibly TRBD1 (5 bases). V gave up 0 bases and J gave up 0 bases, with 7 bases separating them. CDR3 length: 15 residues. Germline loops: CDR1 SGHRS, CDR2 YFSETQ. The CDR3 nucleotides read TGCGCCAGCAGCTTGGACAGGAGCTCCTACAATGAGCAGTTCTTC. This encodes CASSLDRSSYNEQFF.

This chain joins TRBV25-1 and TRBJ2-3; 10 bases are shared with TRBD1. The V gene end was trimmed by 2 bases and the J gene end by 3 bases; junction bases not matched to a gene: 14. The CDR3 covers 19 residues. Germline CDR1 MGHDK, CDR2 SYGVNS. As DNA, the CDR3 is TGTGCCAGCAGTGAAAAGAGACAGGGGGCGGTTTTGGATACAGATACGCAGTATTTT. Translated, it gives CASSEKRQGAVLDTDTQYF.

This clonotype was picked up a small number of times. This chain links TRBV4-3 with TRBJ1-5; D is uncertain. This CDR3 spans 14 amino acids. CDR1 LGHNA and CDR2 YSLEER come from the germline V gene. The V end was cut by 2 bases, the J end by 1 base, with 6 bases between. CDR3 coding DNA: TGCGCCAGCAGCCAATCAGACAGCAATCAGCCCCAGCATTTT. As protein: CASSQSDSNQPQHF.

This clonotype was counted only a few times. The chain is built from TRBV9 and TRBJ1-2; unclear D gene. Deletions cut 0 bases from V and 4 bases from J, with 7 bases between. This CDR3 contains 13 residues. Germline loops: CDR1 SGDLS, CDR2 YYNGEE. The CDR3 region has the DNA TGTGCCAGCAGCGTAGACGAGTTCTATGGCTACACCTTC. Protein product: CASSVDEFYGYTF.